These 6 T cell receptor beta chains came from one sample sequenced in a study of T cell responses to AZD1222 COVID-19 vaccine. The assay was immunoSEQ multiplex PCR, and TCRdb's table has in-frame clones only and misses some. In the table there are roughly 100,000 clones, 90% of which are singletons. Sample: peripheral blood, taken 28 days after the second AZD1222 dose. Source of these receptors: an adult who received the AZD1222 COVID-19 vaccine.

The rearrangement joins TRBV11-3 to TRBJ2-1; perhaps TRBD2 as D (7 bases). Trimming pared 1 base from V and 0 bases from J, leaving 13 bases between. Germline CDR1 and CDR2: SGHNT and YENEEA. This CDR3 region has 17 residues. The CDR3 sequence is CASSLAPGGLSYNEQFF. CDR3 sequence (DNA): TGTGCCAGCAGCTTAGCCCCGGGGGGCCTCTCCTACAATGAGCAGTTCTTC.

A single count supports this clone. This chain joins TRBV6-2 or TRBV6-3 and TRBJ2-7; 8 positions agree with TRBD2. The germline CDR1 and CDR2 sequences are MNHEY and SVGEGT. The junction had 2 bases not matched to a gene; V was cut back by 4 bases and J by 0 bases. The CDR3 length is 14 residues. The CDR3 DNA sequence: TGTGCCAGCAGTTCTAGCGGGCTCTCCTACGAGCAGTACTTC. This sequence encodes CASSSSGLSYEQYF.

The sample holds one count of this clone. The chain is built from TRBV7-2 and TRBJ2-7; no reliable D call. CDR3 length: 13 amino acids. Trimming removed 5 bases from V and 3 bases from J, with 11 bases in between. Germline V gene lookup returns CDR1 SGHTA and CDR2 FQGNSA. The chain's CDR3 is CASSQPSYYEQYF. CDR3 in DNA: TGTGCCAGCAGCCAACCCAGTTACTACGAGCAGTACTTC.

The chain links TRBV14 to TRBJ1-6; perhaps TRBD1 as D (5 bases). Between the trimmed V and J ends, which lost 0 bases and 13 bases, there was a span of 10 bases. The CDR3 is 13 amino acids. Per germline, CDR1 SGHDN and CDR2 FVKESK. The CDR3 nucleotides read TGTGCCAGCAGCCAAGACCCAGGGTTCCCCCTCCACTTT. Encoded protein: CASSQDPGFPLHF.

The chain carries TRBV7-9 and TRBJ2-1, with D perhaps TRBD2 (5 bases). This CDR3 contains 18 residues. Germline V gene sequence: CDR1 SEHNR, CDR2 FQNEAQ (reference sequence). Between the trimmed V and J ends, which lost 2 bases and 4 bases, there was a span of 21 bases. The CDR3 loop reads CASSLFTARLLAYNEQFF. CDR3 coding DNA: TGTGCCAGCAGCTTATTTACAGCCCGACTACTCGCTTACAATGAGCAGTTCTTC.

For the CDR3, the DNA is TGTGCCAGCAGCTTGTGGGTGGGACAGAACCTCTATGGCTACACCTTC. This codes for CASSLWVGQNLYGYTF. The rearrangement joins TRBV5-8 to TRBJ1-2; 7 nucleotides match TRBD1. In germline, CDR1 is SGHTS, CDR2 YDEGEE. CDR3 length equals 16 residues. Unmatched junction bases numbered 10, after V lost 1 base and J lost 4 bases.